The 2 T cell receptor beta chains in this list originate from one sample, sequenced in a study of Graves' ophthalmopathy and Graves' hyperthyroidism listed by TCRdb under 2018. For sequencing, an Illumina HiSeq 2000 was employed. For repertoire sequencing, TCR beta CDR3 regions were amplified from RNA transcripts. The first round was an RT-PCR using HTBI primers with the Qiagen OneStep RT-PCR kit, and this first round was followed by a second-round multiplex PCR, then size selection and purification. TCRdb passed the public sequencing reads through fastp at Q25 and MiXCR, retaining productive beta sequences. Under each unique CDR3 protein, matching rows form one entry showing the most common genes and DNA. Recorded for this sample are around 600,000 distinct CDR3 sequences; roughly 39% of them occurred a single time. The top ten hold 2.5% to 3.5% of the sample. Source material: peripheral blood. These receptor sequences come from an adult man with Graves' ophthalmopathy.

A word on this clonotype: A clone one base away is much larger, so this may be a read error. The conserved phenylalanine or tryptophan is not found at the CDR3 terminus, so this likely reflects a read error. The V call is TRBV25-1, the J call TRBJ1-1; D gene unclear. Trimming cost V 4 bases and J 7 bases, with 13 bases left between them. The germline CDR1 and CDR2 sequences are MGHDK and SYGVNS. The CDR3 has 13 residues. Here the CDR3 reads CASSGTVAGEAFS. CDR3 sequence (DNA): TGTGCCAGCAGTGGGACCGTCGCCGGTGAAGCTTTCTCT.

This clonotype was counted at least ten times. The chain combines TRBV10-2 with TRBJ1-5; D is perhaps TRBD1 (6 bases). CDR1 is WSHSY, CDR2 SAAADI, per germline. The CDR3 loop spans 13 amino acids. V was clipped by 7 bases and J by 5 bases, with 12 bases between them. The CDR3 spells CASKAGDYQPQHF. Written as DNA, the CDR3 is TGCGCCAGCAAGGCAGGGGATTATCAGCCCCAGCATTTT.